One and the same sample provided the 10 T cell receptor beta chains below, sequenced in a study of identical twins (dated by TCRdb to 2016 to 2017). The library was built by means of 5' RACE. Sequencing was carried out with an Illumina HiSeq 2000. Through fastp at Q25 and MiXCR, TCRdb rebuilt clones from the public reads, retaining in-frame beta chains. One record per CDR3 amino acid sequence lists the most common genes and DNA. The sample includes approximately 210,000 distinct CDR3 sequences, with over 5% observed a single time. The ten largest account for 14% to 15% of the sample. These data also featured in a second study, about T cells expressing NK-cell markers.

Sample: CD8+ T cells sorted from blood. These receptors were obtained from a young woman in good health.

In this sample, this clonotype turned up many times. V is TRBV7-8 and J is TRBJ1-1; D is uncertain. Germline loops: CDR1 SGHVS, CDR2 FQNEAQ. V shed 2 bases and J shed 5 bases, with 6 bases lying between them. The length of the CDR3 is 12 residues. The CDR3 DNA is TGTGCCAGCAGCTTATGGGGTACTGAAGCTTTCTTT. Its translation is CASSLWGTEAFF.

This clonotype was counted between two and nine times. The chain combines TRBV7-9 with TRBJ2-7, with 9 bases that match TRBD2. The CDR3 is 16 amino acids. Germline V CDR1 and CDR2: SEHNR, FQNEAQ (reference sequence). V was clipped by 4 bases and J by 4 bases; unmatched bases: 11. The CDR3 DNA reads as TGTGCCAGCAGCTCCCATCTTGCGGGAGGGTCGTACGAGCAGTACTTC. Translating it yields CASSSHLAGGSYEQYF.

The V and J genes are TRBV12-3 or TRBV12-4 and TRBJ1-1; 7 nucleotides line up with TRBD1. The CDR3 length is 13 residues. With V trimmed by 4 bases and J by 5 bases, 4 bases remained unmatched. CDR3 loop: CASSYQGETEAFF. CDR3 in DNA: TGTGCCAGCAGTTATCAGGGGGAGACTGAAGCTTTCTTT.

The J gene is TRBJ2-7, the V gene TRBV29-1; D is tentatively TRBD1 or TRBD2 (6 bases each). With 5 bases removed from V and 0 bases from J, the gap between germline ends came to 11 bases. Germline loops: CDR1 SQVTM, CDR2 ANQGSEA. The CDR3 is 13 residues long. The CDR3 nucleotides read TGCAGCGTTAAAGGGGGGAGCTCCTACGAGCAGTACTTC. Translating gives CSVKGGSSYEQYF.

The chain employs TRBV7-8 and TRBJ2-3, with TRBD2 matching 8 bases. The trim removed 7 bases at V and 4 bases at J, leaving 13 bases unmatched. Germline lookup yields CDR1 SGHVS and CDR2 FQNEAQ. The CDR3 is 16 amino acids. The CDR3 sequence is CASISSPGLVSDTQYF. The CDR3, as DNA: TGTGCCAGCATTTCGTCTCCGGGACTAGTATCAGATACGCAGTATTTT.

This clonotype was found many times. CDR3 DNA: TGTGCCAGCAGTTTCGGTAGCGGGAGTGAGAATGAGCAGTTCTTC. It translates to CASSFGSGSENEQFF. This chain connects TRBV12-3 or TRBV12-4 to TRBJ2-1; 9 nucleotides agree with TRBD2. The V and J ends lost 3 bases and 7 bases, in that order; junction bases with no gene match: 7. The CDR3 length is 15 residues.

The rearrangement links TRBV7-9 to TRBJ2-2; TRBD1 matches at 7 bases. V lost 0 bases to trimming and J lost 4 bases; unmatched junction nucleotides: 2. Germline V gene lookup returns CDR1 SEHNR and CDR2 FQNEAQ (reference sequence). The CDR3 is made up of 15 amino acids. The CDR3 bases are TGTGCCAGCAGCTTAGCACAGGGGTCCACCGGGGAGCTGTTTTTT. Protein product: CASSLAQGSTGELFF. The full variable domain, its missing parts supplied by reference TRBV7-9 and TRBJ2-2, is DTGVSQNPRHKITKRGQNVTFRCDPISEHNRLYWYRQTLGQGPEFLTYFQNEAQLEKSRLLSDRFSAERPKGSFSTLEIQRTEQGDSAMYLCASSLAQGSTGELFFGEGSRLTVL.

This clonotype was observed a handful of times. The chain is built from TRBV12-3 or TRBV12-4 and TRBJ2-5, with D possibly being TRBD2 (7 bases). Trimming removed 0 bases from V and 2 bases from J, with 10 bases in between. The CDR3 totals 15 residues. The CDR3 loop reads CASSLAGGRQETQYF. For the CDR3, the DNA is TGTGCCAGCAGTTTAGCGGGGGGGCGGCAAGAGACCCAGTACTTC.

This clonotype was observed a few times. The chain links TRBV5-1 to TRBJ2-1; 12 bases are shared with TRBD2. J lost 3 bases, V lost 2 bases, and 9 bases had no gene match. The germline CDR1 and CDR2 sequences are SGHRS and YFSETQ. The CDR3 consists of 18 residues. The CDR3 here is CASSFTSGGQPLYNEQFF. The CDR3 DNA reads TGCGCCAGCAGCTTTACTAGCGGGGGGCAACCACTCTACAATGAGCAGTTCTTC.

This clonotype has a handful of counts. The chain employs TRBV9 and TRBJ2-7; the D is unclear. The CDR3 consists of 13 residues. V dropped 4 bases and J dropped 5 bases, with 13 bases sitting between them. Germline CDR1 SGDLS, CDR2 YYNGEE. The CDR3 DNA follows: TGTGCCAGCAGCCCGTCGATACTTAACGAGCAGTACTTC. It translates to CASSPSILNEQYF.